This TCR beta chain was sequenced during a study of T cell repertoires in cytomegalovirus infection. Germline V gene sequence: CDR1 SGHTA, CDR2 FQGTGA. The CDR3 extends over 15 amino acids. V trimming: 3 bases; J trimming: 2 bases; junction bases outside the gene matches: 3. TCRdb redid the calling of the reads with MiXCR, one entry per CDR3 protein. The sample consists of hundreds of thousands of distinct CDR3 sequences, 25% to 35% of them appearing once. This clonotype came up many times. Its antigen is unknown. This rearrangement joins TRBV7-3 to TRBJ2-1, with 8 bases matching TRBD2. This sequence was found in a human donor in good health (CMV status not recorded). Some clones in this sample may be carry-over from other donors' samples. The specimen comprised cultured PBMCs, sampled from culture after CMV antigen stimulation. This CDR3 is CASSFSGEAYNEQFF. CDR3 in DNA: TGTGCCAGCAGCTTTAGCGGGGAGGCCTACAATGAGCAGTTCTTC.